This T cell receptor (beta chain) was retrieved from a study of shared clonotypes between healthy human individuals. Study-level background: Each donor's CD8 memory used one plate, CD8 naive two, each CD4 subset three. Notes on the study in general: Generation probability values for non-shared clonotypes were lower than those for clonotypes shared by all four donors. Generally, estimated richness proved larger in naive subsets than it did in memory subsets.

For each subset, genomic DNA was distributed in equal portions over several immunoSEQ plates. Method: immunoSEQ multiplex PCR; TCRdb's copy keeps in-frame clones and lacks some. Of roughly 2 million clones in the sample, around 96% were seen once. Only CD45RO-negative cells positively selected for CCR7 counted as naive CD8 cells, so terminally differentiated effector memory CD45RA+ cells were excluded. In regard to this clone: Its cognate antigen is unknown.

CDR1 is LGHNT, CDR2 FRNRAP, per germline. There are 16 residues in the CDR3. V shed 0 bases and J shed 1 base, with 10 bases lying between them. Sequencing was done on a sample of naive CD8+ T cells sorted from blood. The gene calls are TRBV12-5 and TRBJ2-1, with a tentative D call TRBD2 (5 bases). The source of this sequence is a man aged 18 to 29 in good health. CDR3 sequence: CASGLVLGISYNEQFF. The CDR3 nucleotides are TGTGCTAGTGGTTTGGTACTAGGGATATCCTACAATGAGCAGTTCTTC.